What follows are 28 T cell receptor beta chains derived from one specimen sequenced in a study of blood T cell repertoires in COVID-19. Only in-frame clones appear in the TCRdb table, and some are missing; sequencing was by immunoSEQ multiplex PCR. The table lists a few hundred thousand clones, about 86% of them singletons, with approximately 2.9% in the top ten. Sequenced material: peripheral blood. These receptor sequences come from a man aged 50-59 years with active or convalescent COVID-19.

V is TRBV7-4 and J is TRBJ2-7; D not certain. Germline loops: CDR1 SGHVT, CDR2 SQSDAQ. With 3 bases removed from V and 0 bases from J, the gap between germline ends came to 3 bases. The length of the CDR3 is 12 residues. CDR3 sequence reads: CASSFSSYEQYF. In DNA, the CDR3 is TGTGCCAGCAGCTTCAGCTCCTACGAGCAGTACTTC.

V gene TRBV30 combines with J gene TRBJ2-7; 8 nucleotides align to TRBD2. The V segment lost 5 bases and the J segment 1 base; nucleotides outside the gene matches: 1. The CDR3 has 12 amino acids. Germline assignment: CDR1 GTSNPN and CDR2 SVGIG (reference sequence). The CDR3 protein is CAWAGGSYEQYF. Written as DNA, the CDR3 is TGTGCCTGGGCGGGGGGATCCTACGAGCAGTACTTC.

The chain has TRBV27 and TRBJ2-7; TRBD1 matches 7 bases. With 4 bases clipped from V and 2 bases from J, the junction kept 17 bases outside the gene matches. This CDR3 is 18 amino acids long. In germline, CDR1 is MNHEY, CDR2 SMNVEV (reference sequence). The CDR3 loop is CASSSIVPGTEVPYEQYF. DNA for the CDR3: TGTGCCAGCAGTTCCATCGTCCCCGGGACAGAGGTTCCCTACGAGCAGTACTTC.

This chain joins TRBV3-1 (or the pseudogene TRBV3-2) and TRBJ1-6; D gene unclear. The germline V gene has CDR1 LGHDT and CDR2 YNNKEL (reference sequence). The CDR3 covers 17 residues. Trimming took 1 base from V and 4 from J, leaving 14 bases between them. The CDR3 DNA reads TGTGCCAGCAGCCAAGCCCGGAGGGAGTCATATAATTCACCCCTCCACTTT. The encoded protein is CASSQARRESYNSPLHF.

CDR3 DNA: TGTGCCAGCAGTACCGACAGGGGGGACACTGAAGCTTTCTTT. This gives the protein CASSTDRGDTEAFF. V gene TRBV6-5 combines with J gene TRBJ1-1; the match to TRBD1 covers 9 bases. J gave up 3 bases and V 5 bases, and 4 bases lay outside the gene matches. The CDR3 totals 14 residues. Germline CDR1 is MNHEY and CDR2 is SVGAGI.

The genes are TRBV28 and TRBJ2-1; D possibly corresponds to TRBD1 (6 bases). Trimming shortened V by 5 bases and J by 1 base, and 9 bases separated the two germline ends. Germline CDR1 MDHEN, CDR2 SYDVKM. CDR3 length: 14 residues. CDR3 sequence (DNA): TGTGCCAGCAGTAAACAGGGTTCCTACAATGAGCAGTTCTTC. Translated: CASSKQGSYNEQFF.

The V gene is TRBV6-5, the J gene TRBJ2-7; TRBD2 matches at 7 bases. Trimming at V came to 8 bases and at J to 2 bases, leaving 9 bases not matched to a gene. The CDR3 contains 14 residues. CDR1 is MNHEY and CDR2 is SVGAGI in the germline V gene. The CDR3 DNA is TGTGCCAGCCGAGGGGCTAGCGGCACCTACGAGCAGTACTTC. It translates to CASRGASGTYEQYF.

Comments on this clone: The same CDR3 arises from other DNA sequences in this sample as well. V and J are TRBV5-5 and TRBJ2-3; weak D call: TRBD1 (6 bases). The CDR3 runs to 16 residues. CDR1 is SGHKS, CDR2 YYEKEE, per germline (reference sequence). V was pared by 0 bases and J by 2 bases, with 13 bases between. CDR3 residues: CASSLGGQGPTDTQYF. The CDR3 DNA reads TGTGCCAGCAGCTTGGGGGGGCAGGGTCCCACAGATACGCAGTATTTT.

The chain joins TRBV11-2 to TRBJ2-7, with D possibly TRBD2 on 6 matching bases. This CDR3 spans 14 amino acids. Trimming cost V 0 bases and J 9 bases, with 15 bases left between them. The germline V gene has CDR1 SGHAT and CDR2 FQNNGV. The CDR3 DNA follows: TGTGCCAGCAGCTTAGATGGATCGGGGGTCGCGCAGTACTTC. Translating it yields CASSLDGSGVAQYF.

The rearrangement links TRBV10-3 to TRBJ1-1, with D tentatively TRBD1 (5 bases). The CDR3 loop spans 14 amino acids. V was pared by 4 bases and J by 2 bases, with 11 bases between. Germline loops: CDR1 ENHRY, CDR2 SYGVKD. This chain's CDR3 is CAISVVGANTEAFF. The CDR3 nucleotides are TGTGCCATCAGTGTAGTAGGGGCCAACACTGAAGCTTTCTTT.

This chain connects TRBV6-5 to TRBJ2-7, with 7 bases fitting TRBD1. Per germline, CDR1 MNHEY and CDR2 SVGAGI. V was pared by 8 bases and J by 5 bases, with 3 bases of the junction left unmatched. This CDR3 is built from 11 residues. The CDR3 DNA sequence: TGTGCCAGCTCGACAGGGAACGAGCAGTACTTC. Protein sequence: CASSTGNEQYF.

This chain connects TRBV19 to TRBJ1-4, with D tentatively TRBD1 (6 bases). In germline, CDR1 is LNHDA, CDR2 SQIVND (reference sequence). Trimming left V 2 bases short and J 0 bases short, with 7 bases between. This CDR3 is 15 amino acids long. The CDR3 nucleotides read TGTGCCAGTAGTATATCAGGGGCAACTAATGAAAAACTGTTTTTT. Residues: CASSISGATNEKLFF.

This chain connects TRBV24-1 to TRBJ2-1, with 7 nucleotides matching TRBD2. This CDR3 has 18 residues. Germline assignment: CDR1 KGHDR and CDR2 SFDVKD. Losses at the gene ends were 5 bases for V and 1 base for J; bases not matched to a gene: 13. Here the CDR3 DNA reads TGTGCCACCAGTGCCCGAGTGGGTAGCGGGTTTTCCTACAATGAGCAGTTCTTC. Translated: CATSARVGSGFSYNEQFF.

V gene TRBV6-2 or TRBV6-3 combines with J gene TRBJ1-6, with 8 bases lining up with TRBD1. CDR1 MNHEY and CDR2 SVGEGT come from the germline V gene. This CDR3 contains 17 residues. Trimming took 2 bases from V and 10 from J; bases not matched to a gene: 13. The CDR3 protein is CASSYIRGQGAGSPLHF. Written as DNA, the CDR3 is TGTGCCAGCAGTTACATCCGAGGGCAGGGGGCCGGGTCACCCCTCCACTTT.

The sample holds one count of this clone. V is TRBV5-1 and J is TRBJ2-2, with D perhaps matching TRBD1 (6 bases). Germline assignment: CDR1 SGHRS and CDR2 YFSETQ. CDR3 length equals 17 residues. V was trimmed by 1 base and J by 0 bases, leaving 13 bases between them. CDR3 residues: CASSLQIWTANTGELFF. For the CDR3, the DNA is TGCGCCAGCAGCTTGCAGATTTGGACAGCGAACACCGGGGAGCTGTTTTTT.

The chain carries TRBV28 and TRBJ1-5; 7 nucleotides line up with TRBD1. Germline loops: CDR1 MDHEN, CDR2 SYDVKM. The CDR3 has 15 residues. The junction had 10 bases not matched to a gene; V was cut back by 5 bases and J by 6 bases. The DNA of the CDR3 is TGTGCCAGCAGTCTAACACAGGGGTGGGGTCAGCCCCAGCATTTT. Translation gives CASSLTQGWGQPQHF.

The V and J genes are TRBV11-2 and TRBJ2-4; a weak D match, TRBD1 (5 bases). The germline gives CDR1 SGHAT, CDR2 FQNNGV. Trimming cost V 5 bases and J 9 bases, with 14 bases left between them. There are 13 residues in the CDR3. Here the CDR3 reads CASSPRGPGIQYF. DNA of the CDR3: TGTGCCAGCAGCCCTAGGGGCCCAGGCATTCAGTACTTC.

The CDR3 nucleotides are TGTGCCAGCTCGGGGACTAGTGGGCGATCCTACGAGCAGTACTTC. Translating gives CASSGTSGRSYEQYF. The rearrangement links TRBV18 to TRBJ2-7; TRBD2 matches at 8 bases. CDR1 and CDR2 (germline): KGHSH, LQKENI. The CDR3 totals 15 residues. Germline trimming cut 6 bases from V and 1 base from J; bases unmatched to any gene: 8.

The J gene is TRBJ1-1, the V gene TRBV4-1; 9 bases fit TRBD1. The germline V gene has CDR1 MGHRA and CDR2 YSYEKL. The CDR3 is 18 amino acids. J gave up 6 bases and V 5 bases, and 19 bases lay outside the gene matches. The CDR3 sequence is CASSKGPLGQGSFSEAFF. CDR3 nucleotides: TGCGCCAGCAGCAAAGGCCCCTTGGGACAGGGAAGTTTCTCTGAAGCTTTCTTT.

This chain links TRBV30 with TRBJ1-1, with D possibly matching TRBD1 (6 bases). CDR1 is GTSNPN and CDR2 is SVGIG in the germline V gene (reference sequence). Deletions cut 7 bases from V and 0 bases from J, with 15 bases between. This CDR3 spans 14 amino acids. CDR3 amino acids: CASKGTFMNTEAFF. As DNA, the CDR3 is TGTGCCTCCAAGGGGACATTTATGAACACTGAAGCTTTCTTT.

The rearrangement joins TRBV4-3 to TRBJ1-3; 7 nucleotides align to TRBD1. Germline values: CDR1 LGHNA, CDR2 YSLEER. J was trimmed by 0 bases and V by 1 base; bases with no gene match: 6. The CDR3 is 17 amino acids. CDR3 DNA: TGCGCCAGCAGCCAAGCTCGGACAGGCTTCTCTGGAAACACCATATATTTT. Encoded protein: CASSQARTGFSGNTIYF.

Details on this clone: The junction shows a germline mismatch at one end, possibly a read error. The chain recombines TRBV6-2 or TRBV6-3 with TRBJ1-5, with 12 bases identical to TRBD1. Per germline, CDR1 MNHEY and CDR2 SVGEGT. This CDR3 region has 16 residues. The DNA of the CDR3 is TGTGCCAGCAACCCAGTGGGGACAGGGGGCAAACAGCCCCAGCATTTT. It encodes CASNPVGTGGKQPQHF.

This chain joins TRBV20-1 and TRBJ1-3; TRBD1 is a possible D gene (5 bases). This CDR3 is 13 amino acids long. CDR1 and CDR2 from the germline V gene are DFQATT and SNEGSKA (reference sequence). V lost 3 bases, J lost 4 bases, and 10 bases lay in between. The CDR3 coding sequence is TGCAGTGCTAGTTTGGCAGGGGGAAACACCATATATTTT. It is translated as CSASLAGGNTIYF.

The chain is built from TRBV5-6 and TRBJ2-5; 11 bases agree with TRBD2. With 4 bases clipped from V and 5 bases from J, the junction kept 4 bases outside the gene matches. CDR3 length equals 14 residues. Germline CDR1 SGHDT, CDR2 YYEEEE. CDR3 sequence reads: CASSTSGSTETQYF. The CDR3 DNA sequence: TGTGCCAGCAGCACTAGCGGGAGTACGGAGACCCAGTACTTC.

The chain joins TRBV28 to TRBJ1-1, with D possibly matching TRBD1 (6 bases). Trimming stripped 5 bases from V and 1 base from J, with 11 bases between. Germline lookup yields CDR1 MDHEN and CDR2 SYDVKM. The CDR3 runs 14 residues. CDR3 sequence reads: CASSPGAGNTEAFF. The CDR3 DNA is TGTGCCAGCAGTCCAGGGGCGGGGAACACTGAAGCTTTCTTT.

The chain links TRBV5-1 to TRBJ2-5; the D is unclear. V lost 0 bases to trimming and J lost 5 bases, with 11 bases between them. The CDR3 runs 14 residues. The germline V gene encodes CDR1 SGHRS and CDR2 YFSETQ. In nucleotides, the CDR3 is TGCGCCAGCAGCTTGGCCCCGCCGCGGGAGACCCAGTACTTC. Protein sequence: CASSLAPPRETQYF.

This clone was seen a few times. The V gene is TRBV3-1 (or the pseudogene TRBV3-2), the J gene TRBJ1-6, with TRBD1 as a possible D gene (6 bases). In germline, CDR1 is LGHDT, CDR2 YNNKEL (reference sequence). This CDR3 region has 16 residues. V lost 0 bases and J lost 6, with 12 bases in between. DNA of the CDR3: TGTGCCAGCAGCCAAGATGTTCAGGGGTTTAATTCACCCCTCCACTTT. Its translation is CASSQDVQGFNSPLHF.

Here the CDR3 DNA reads TGTGCCAGCAGCCATAGCGGGAGGGCCAGAACCTACAATGAGCAGTTCTTC. Its translation is CASSHSGRARTYNEQFF. The genes are TRBV7-2 and TRBJ2-1; 11 nucleotides match TRBD2. V gave up 5 bases and J gave up 2 bases; unmatched junction bases: 8. Per germline, CDR1 SGHTA and CDR2 FQGNSA. There are 17 residues in the CDR3. Combining the CDR3 with reference TRBV7-2 and TRBJ2-1 gives the whole variable domain GAGVSQSPSNKVTEKGKDVELRCDPISGHTALYWYRQSLGQGLEFLIYFQGNSAPDKSGLPSDRFSAERTGGSVSTLTIQRTQQEDSAVYLCASSHSGRARTYNEQFFGPGTRLTVL.